This T cell receptor (beta chain) emerged from a study of cytomegalovirus exposure and HLA in healthy donors. Study results and caveats: Overall, about 160 TCR beta chains were annotated as cytomegalovirus-associated.

TCRdb's copy holds only in-frame clones and misses some; the assay was immunoSEQ multiplex PCR. The table includes 150,000 to 200,000 clones, 85% detected once. The CDR3 is 16 residues long. Germline V gene lookup returns CDR1 SGHRS and CDR2 YFSETQ. Unmatched junction bases numbered 5, after V lost 0 bases and J lost 2 bases. Concerning this clone: What it binds is unknown.

This clonotype was sampled from a young man in good health and CMV-seropositive. The sample was PBMCs. The genes are TRBV5-1 and TRBJ2-7; 10 bases match TRBD2. This CDR3 is CASSLAQSGGAYEQYF. The CDR3 nucleotides read TGCGCCAGCAGCTTGGCCCAGAGCGGGGGGGCCTACGAGCAGTACTTC. Full variable domain (outside the CDR3, taken from reference TRBV5-1 and TRBJ2-7): KAGVTQTPRYLIKTRGQQVTLSCSPISGHRSVSWYQQTPGQGLQFLFEYFSETQRNKGNFPGRFSGRQFSNSRSEMNVSTLELGDSALYLCASSLAQSGGAYEQYFGPGTRLTVT.